This T cell receptor (beta chain) was found in a study of T cell changes during pregnancy in multiple sclerosis. Generated by immunoSEQ multiplex PCR, the TCRdb table keeps only in-frame clones and is missing some. The sample holds 100,000 to 150,000 clones; over 85% are singletons and the top ten take approximately 6.3%. Sample: peripheral blood, taken before pregnancy. The TCR was taken from a female donor with multiple sclerosis, enrolled in a pregnancy study.

DNA of the CDR3: TGTGCCAGCAGTCCCACCCGGACAGGGGGCTACGAGCAGTACTTC. It yields the protein CASSPTRTGGYEQYF. V is TRBV6-5 and J is TRBJ2-7; 10 positions agree with TRBD1. Trimming took 5 bases from V and 3 from J; bases not matched to a gene: 7. The CDR3 covers 15 residues. The V gene's germline CDR1 is MNHEY and CDR2 SVGAGI.